This passage covers 26 T cell receptor beta chains from one sample sequenced in a study of control samples from healthy donors and cancer patients. Produced via immunoSEQ multiplex PCR; TCRdb's table is partial and in-frame only. In the table there are around 130,000 clones, roughly 89% of which are singletons. Sequencing input: blood. The source is a man under 40 in good health.

This clone was counted a single time. The rearrangement uses TRBV29-1 and TRBJ1-5, with 9 bases lining up with TRBD1. The CDR3 covers 12 residues. The trim removed 7 bases at V and 8 bases at J, leaving 6 bases unmatched. CDR1 and CDR2 (germline): SQVTM, ANQGSEA. The CDR3 here is CSAGQGTEPQHF. CDR3 DNA: TGCAGCGCAGGACAGGGGACGGAGCCCCAGCATTTT.

V usage is TRBV2 and J usage is TRBJ1-2, with 12 bases identical to TRBD1. Trimming took 2 bases from V and 8 from J; bases not matched to a gene: 6. Germline V gene lookup returns CDR1 SNHLY and CDR2 FYNNEI. The CDR3 length is 15 residues. DNA of the CDR3: TGTGCCAGCAGTGAAACGGGACAGGGGGCGAAAGGCTACACCTTC. It yields the protein CASSETGQGAKGYTF.

Points on this clone: The identical CDR3 is also encoded by other nucleotide sequences in the sample. The chain recombines TRBV19 with TRBJ2-6; D not certain. Germline values: CDR1 LNHDA, CDR2 SQIVND (reference sequence). This CDR3 is 15 amino acids long. V was pared by 1 base and J by 2 bases, with 6 bases between. The CDR3 nucleotides read TGTGCCAGTAGTATAGTGAGTGCTGGGGCCAACGTCCTGACTTTC. As protein: CASSIVSAGANVLTF.

V and J are TRBV18 and TRBJ1-2; TRBD1 might be the D (5 bases). Germline values: CDR1 KGHSH, CDR2 LQKENI. This CDR3 is built from 14 residues. The V and J ends lost 0 bases and 2 bases respectively, with 7 bases between them. This CDR3 reads CASSPPNRNYGYTF. CDR3 coding DNA: TGTGCCAGCTCACCACCTAACAGGAACTATGGCTACACCTTC.

This clone was counted ten times or more. This chain connects TRBV18 to TRBJ1-4; no definite D call. Germline assignment: CDR1 KGHSH and CDR2 LQKENI. The CDR3 has 14 amino acids. V dropped 6 bases and J dropped 6 bases, with 14 bases sitting between them. The CDR3 DNA is TGTGCCAGCTCCCCGGAGAGTGGTGATGAAAAACTGTTTTTT. It is translated as CASSPESGDEKLFF.

This clone has more than one count but fewer than ten. The gene calls are TRBV3-1 (or the pseudogene TRBV3-2) and TRBJ1-1, with D tentatively TRBD1 (6 bases). Between the trimmed V and J ends, which lost 4 bases and 6 bases, there was a span of 15 bases. This CDR3 spans 14 amino acids. Germline assignment: CDR1 LGHDT and CDR2 YNNKEL (reference sequence). The CDR3 is CASSPYGGQSEAFF. The CDR3 bases are TGTGCCAGCAGCCCCTACGGGGGACAATCTGAAGCTTTCTTT.

The chain carries TRBV3-1 (or the pseudogene TRBV3-2) and TRBJ2-1; 9 bases map to TRBD2. In germline, CDR1 is LGHDT, CDR2 YNNKEL (reference sequence). The junction had 10 bases not matched to a gene; V was cut back by 4 bases and J by 0 bases. The CDR3 spans 18 residues. This chain's CDR3 is CASSPPGLAGISYNEQFF. CDR3 DNA: TGTGCCAGCAGCCCCCCAGGGCTAGCGGGGATCTCCTACAATGAGCAGTTCTTC.

This chain links TRBV3-1 (or the pseudogene TRBV3-2) with TRBJ2-3, with 11 bases identical to TRBD2. This CDR3 is built from 15 residues. Germline CDR1 LGHDT, CDR2 YNNKEL (reference sequence). Trimming removed 5 bases from V and 4 bases from J; junction bases left unmatched: 5. The CDR3 protein is CASSSSGGAADTQYF. The CDR3 nucleotides are TGTGCCAGCAGCAGTAGCGGGGGGGCTGCAGATACGCAGTATTTT.

This chain links TRBV4-1 with TRBJ1-1; D is unclear. The V and J ends lost 4 bases and 0 bases respectively, with 21 bases between them. Germline V CDR1 and CDR2: MGHRA, YSYEKL. There are 18 residues in the CDR3. The CDR3 reads CASSRQYPGGGMNTEAFF. CDR3 coding DNA: TGCGCCAGCAGCCGTCAATACCCCGGAGGAGGAATGAACACTGAAGCTTTCTTT.

V is TRBV27 and J is TRBJ1-4; D might be TRBD1 (5 bases). The germline V gene encodes CDR1 MNHEY and CDR2 SMNVEV (reference sequence). The V and J ends lost 3 bases and 4 bases respectively, with 9 bases between them. The CDR3 covers 14 residues. CDR3 residues: CASSLMGDNEKLFF. CDR3 DNA sequence: TGTGCCAGCAGTTTGATGGGGGATAATGAAAAACTGTTTTTT.

The J gene is TRBJ2-3, the V gene TRBV11-2, with TRBD1 matching 8 bases. This CDR3 spans 15 amino acids. V dropped 1 base and J dropped 6; count of bases not matched to a gene: 6. Germline assignment: CDR1 SGHAT and CDR2 FQNNGV. CDR3 nucleotides: TGTGCCAGCAGCTTAGTGCAGGGGGCTGAGGATACGCAGTATTTT. Encoded protein: CASSLVQGAEDTQYF.

This chain connects TRBV18 to TRBJ2-7; 9 bases line up with TRBD1. The V and J ends lost 2 bases and 5 bases, in that order; junction bases with no gene match: 4. Per germline, CDR1 KGHSH and CDR2 LQKENI. This CDR3 has 14 amino acids. CDR3 in amino acids: CASSPGTGNHEQYF. The CDR3 DNA follows: TGTGCCAGCTCACCAGGGACAGGGAACCACGAGCAGTACTTC.

This rearrangement joins TRBV6-1 to TRBJ2-4; D is ambiguous. The CDR3 length is 15 residues. Germline V lookup: CDR1 MNHNS, CDR2 SASEGT. Trimming removed 2 bases at V and 2 bases at J, with 10 bases between. In nucleotides, the CDR3 is TGTGCCAGCAGTGAACTTCCGGAATCCAAAAACATTCAGTACTTC. Amino acids: CASSELPESKNIQYF.

The chain links TRBV6-1 to TRBJ1-2; D not resolved. Looked up from germline, CDR1 is MNHNS and CDR2 is SASEGT. This CDR3 is 13 amino acids long. Trimming left V 3 bases short and J 0 bases short, with 5 bases between. The DNA for the CDR3 is TGTGCCAGCAGTGAGTCCCCTAACTATGGCTACACCTTC. Amino acids: CASSESPNYGYTF.

This chain connects TRBV3-1 (or the pseudogene TRBV3-2) to TRBJ2-5; 8 bases line up with TRBD2. Germline V lookup: CDR1 LGHDT, CDR2 YNNKEL (reference sequence). Trimming removed 8 bases from V and 2 bases from J; junction bases left unmatched: 4. The CDR3 is 13 amino acids. The CDR3 nucleotides read TGTGCCAGCGCCCGGGGGGGGCAAGAGACCCAGTACTTC. Protein sequence: CASARGGQETQYF.

The count of this clone is one. V is TRBV5-6 and J is TRBJ1-2, with D maybe TRBD1 (5 bases). V lost 2 bases to trimming and J lost 1 base, with 9 bases between them. The CDR3 sequence is 14 residues long. Germline CDR1 reads SGHDT; CDR2 reads YYEEEE. The CDR3 is CASSFRTFNYGYTF. The CDR3 bases are TGTGCCAGCAGCTTCCGGACATTTAACTATGGCTACACCTTC. The variable domain in full, with the rest retrieved from reference TRBV5-6 and TRBJ1-2, is DAGVTQSPTHLIKTRGQQVTLRCSPKSGHDTVSWYQQALGQGPQFIFQYYEEEERQRGNFPDRFSGHQFPNYSSELNVNALLLGDSALYLCASSFRTFNYGYTFGSGTRLTVV.

The chain is built from TRBV4-1 and TRBJ2-7; perhaps TRBD2 as D (6 bases). The length of the CDR3 is 13 residues. Germline assignment: CDR1 MGHRA and CDR2 YSYEKL. Trimming removed 5 bases from V and 5 bases from J, with 13 bases in between. The CDR3 is CASSASPGDEQYF. The DNA of the CDR3 is TGCGCCAGCAGCGCCTCCCCGGGAGACGAGCAGTACTTC.

This chain uses TRBV7-2 with TRBJ1-5, with unresolved D. This CDR3 is built from 15 residues. The ends were cut back, 1 base at V and 7 bases at J, with 14 bases in the middle. Germline V CDR1 and CDR2: SGHTA, FQGNSA. The CDR3: CASSLGPAGGQPQHF. The DNA for the CDR3 is TGTGCCAGCAGCTTAGGCCCCGCTGGAGGACAGCCCCAGCATTTT.

V gene TRBV10-3 combines with J gene TRBJ2-1; 13 nucleotides agree with TRBD2. V was pared by 4 bases and J by 6 bases, with 0 bases of the junction left unmatched. The germline gives CDR1 ENHRY, CDR2 SYGVKD. The CDR3 length is 14 residues. CDR3 nucleotides: TGTGCCATCAGTGGACTAGCGGGGGGCAATGAGCAGTTCTTC. It translates to CAISGLAGGNEQFF.

In this sample, this clone turned up once. This chain links TRBV6-4 with TRBJ1-2; D remains ambiguous. Germline V CDR1 and CDR2: MRHNA, SNTAGT. V lost 4 bases and J lost 6, with 9 bases in between. The CDR3 has 12 residues. The CDR3 reads CASSGGTDGYTF. CDR3 sequence (DNA): TGTGCCAGCAGTGGGGGAACAGATGGCTACACCTTC.

This chain links TRBV28 with TRBJ1-1; D perhaps matches TRBD1 (5 bases). The germline V and J ends were trimmed by 5 bases and 2 bases, with 15 bases remaining between them. The V gene's germline CDR1 is MDHEN and CDR2 SYDVKM. The CDR3 extends over 15 amino acids. This chain's CDR3 is CASSQPAGGNTEAFF. The CDR3 DNA sequence: TGTGCCAGCAGTCAACCTGCCGGGGGAAACACTGAAGCTTTCTTT.

This sequence joins TRBV20-1 and TRBJ1-1, with TRBD1 identical over 7 bases. The V gene end was trimmed by 3 bases and the J gene end by 4 bases; junction bases not matched to a gene: 8. Germline assignment: CDR1 DFQATT and CDR2 SNEGSKA (reference sequence). This CDR3 has 14 residues. CDR3 in amino acids: CSASRGPASTEAFF. In DNA, the CDR3 is TGCAGTGCTAGTAGGGGGCCAGCCAGCACTGAAGCTTTCTTT.

The chain uses TRBV14 and TRBJ2-2; D not resolved. V lost 1 base and J lost 3, with 3 bases in between. This CDR3 has 13 residues. In germline, CDR1 is SGHDN, CDR2 FVKESK. The DNA of the CDR3 is TGTGCCAGCAGCCAAGTCTACACCGGGGAGCTGTTTTTT. Translated, it gives CASSQVYTGELFF.

The table lists this clone with a few counts. The chain employs TRBV19 and TRBJ1-2, with D possibly being TRBD1 (5 bases). The CDR3 runs 13 residues. V was clipped by 6 bases and J by 3 bases, with 11 bases between them. The germline gives CDR1 LNHDA, CDR2 SQIVND (reference sequence). CDR3: CASSPRGDYGYTF. CDR3 nucleotides: TGTGCCAGTAGCCCGCGGGGGGACTATGGCTACACCTTC. The whole variable domain, filled in from reference TRBV19 and TRBJ1-2, reads DGGITQSPKYLFRKEGQNVTLSCEQNLNHDAMYWYRQDPGQGLRLIYYSQIVNDFQKGDIAEGYSVSREKKESFPLTVTSAQKNPTAFYLCASSPRGDYGYTFGSGTRLTVV.

The CDR3 coding sequence is TGTGCCAGCAGCCCCGTCGATTCGAACACTGAAGCTTTCTTT. It yields the protein CASSPVDSNTEAFF. J is TRBJ1-1 and V is TRBV5-6; D not certain. CDR1 is SGHDT, CDR2 YYEEEE, per germline. The CDR3 runs to 14 residues. Trimming cost V 4 bases and J 1 base, with 11 bases left between them.

This clone showed up just a few times. The chain combines TRBV7-9 with TRBJ2-3; TRBD2 aligns across 13 bases. Germline trimming cut 3 bases from V and 4 bases from J; bases unmatched to any gene: 4. Germline V gene lookup returns CDR1 SEHNR and CDR2 FQNEAQ (reference sequence). The CDR3 totals 16 residues. CDR3 bases: TGTGCCAGCAGCTTCACTAGCGGGGGGGTGGCAGATACGCAGTATTTT. Its translation is CASSFTSGGVADTQYF.